This is a list of T cell receptor beta chains from one sample in a study of CD8 T cells in ankylosing spondylitis. Using its own MiXCR run on the 5' RACE reads, TCRdb lists one record per CDR3 protein. The top ten hold 8% to 9.5% of the sample, which has around 330,000 distinct CDR3 sequences, roughly 11% seen once. Source material: blood, either unsorted or a sorted T cell fraction (not recorded which). All receptors come from a female donor with ankylosing spondylitis or in good health (not recorded which). CDR3s include the opening cysteine and the closing phenylalanine or tryptophan.

>TRBV5-1|TRBJ2-5
CASRPGLAGFGETQYF
>TRBV20-1|TRBJ2-3
CSASTGGGSTDTQYF
>TRBV7-2|TRBJ2-2
CASSLALAMVGELFF
>TRBV5-1|TRBJ2-7
CASSLEGGAGYEQYF
>TRBV28|TRBJ1-2
CASSFAGGYTF
>TRBV9|TRBJ2-3
CASSVSYRAGDTQYF
>TRBV5-1|TRBJ2-7
CASSVSGSGEDEQYF
>TRBV12-3/TRBV12-4|TRBJ2-1
CASSAPADRNNEQFF
>TRBV10-2|TRBJ1-1
CASSEQGNTEAFF
>TRBV7-6|TRBJ2-1
CASSLTSGKNNEQFF
>TRBV5-1|TRBJ2-3
CASSLGNSLRTDTQYF
>TRBV5-1|TRBJ1-1
CASSLGNRATEAFF
>TRBV7-9|TRBJ1-5
CASSADSLNQPQHF
>TRBV27|TRBJ1-5
CASSFVAGGQPQHF
>TRBV7-2|TRBJ1-6
CASSPLQGHQSPLHF
>TRBV15|TRBJ1-1
CATSRIQGTEAFF
>TRBV7-9|TRBJ1-5
CASSLGGGGDQPQHF
>TRBV24-1|TRBJ2-2
CATSVYGATGELFF
>TRBV6-6|TRBJ1-1
CASSTAGSEAFF
>TRBV3-1|TRBJ2-7
CASSQDGGQYYEQYF
>TRBV5-1|TRBJ2-1
CASSNYRGGSEQFF
>TRBV4-3|TRBJ2-1
CASSQDWTANNEQFF
>TRBV20-1|TRBJ2-5
CSASPAGETQYF
>TRBV18|TRBJ1-1
CASSPTGGEKTEAFF
>TRBV20-1|TRBJ1-1
CSARDGPGLEAFF
>TRBV6-1|TRBJ1-2
CASTSKTTNYGYTF
>TRBV5-1|TRBJ2-2
CASSLLGNANTGELFF
>TRBV7-9|TRBJ2-5
CASSQSDYQETQYF
>TRBV20-1|TRBJ2-7
CSATKGRARSYEQYF
>TRBV28|TRBJ2-2
CASIPAGVTGELFF
>TRBV18|TRBJ2-1
CAIPRGTGPRDNEQFF
>TRBV27|TRBJ2-1
CASSAGRRVNEQFF
>TRBV7-9|TRBJ2-1
CASSLVGAGEQFF
>TRBV5-6|TRBJ2-2
CASSLFTNTGELFF
>TRBV12-3/TRBV12-4|TRBJ2-1
CASSLQSSGRVWGEQFF
>TRBV20-1|TRBJ2-7
CSARPTRDYEQYF
>TRBV3-1|TRBJ2-3
CASWGSPDTQYF
>TRBV11-2|TRBJ2-3
CASSFIRRGPGVEDTQYF
>TRBV7-2|TRBJ2-3
CASSLRKGASGTDTQYF
>TRBV12-5|TRBJ2-2
CASGLPPGELFF
>TRBV29-1|TRBJ2-7
CSARTGVYEQYF
>TRBV29-1|TRBJ2-1
CSVEDPEQGANEQFF
>TRBV28|TRBJ2-5
CASTQLGRPGQQETQYF
>TRBV3-1|TRBJ2-7
CASHPRGPYEQYF
>TRBV20-1|TRBJ2-1
CSAREDSGQGTNEQFF
>TRBV28|TRBJ2-2
CASSSPENTGELFF
>TRBV5-1|TRBJ2-2
CASSLEGRYTGELFF
>TRBV29-1|TRBJ2-7
CSVDIGVSGEQYF
>TRBV5-5|TRBJ2-2
CASSPGTAGPGELFF
>TRBV12-3/TRBV12-4|TRBJ1-5
CASSLPGARQPQHF
>TRBV3-1|TRBJ1-5
CASCRGTGGNQPQHF
>TRBV12-3/TRBV12-4|TRBJ2-7
CASSYTHEQYF
>TRBV7-9|TRBJ2-1
CASSPSGNSYNEQFF